The next 5 T cell receptor beta chains were all read from a single sample in a study of OX40 agonist ivuxolimab in advanced cancers. Assay used: immunoSEQ multiplex PCR; TCRdb lists only in-frame clones, some missing. The sample lists almost 90,000 clones, approximately 90% seen once, with roughly 1.5% in the top ten. The sequences come from CD4+ or CD8+ T cells sorted from blood, collected in a trial of the OX40 agonist ivuxolimab. The receptors stem from an adult with an advanced solid tumor such as melanoma, head and neck, liver or kidney cancer.

This sequence joins TRBV14 and TRBJ1-2; D unresolved. Germline loops: CDR1 SGHDN, CDR2 FVKESK. This CDR3 has 14 residues. Trimming stripped 0 bases from V and 4 bases from J, with 9 bases between. The CDR3 nucleotides are TGTGCCAGCAGCCAAGATCGGAGAGTCTATGGCTACACCTTC. This sequence encodes CASSQDRRVYGYTF.

CDR3 in DNA: TGTGCCAGCAGCCAAGATGGACGGGGGGACGAAGAGACCCAGTACTTC. Protein sequence: CASSQDGRGDEETQYF. The chain is built from TRBV4-2 and TRBJ2-5, with 7 bases identical to TRBD2. The CDR3 has 16 amino acids. Unmatched junction bases numbered 7, after V lost 0 bases and J lost 3 bases. The germline V gene encodes CDR1 LGHNA and CDR2 YNFKEQ.

V gene TRBV7-9 combines with J gene TRBJ2-2, with D maybe TRBD1 (5 bases). The CDR3 runs 17 residues. Germline values: CDR1 SEHNR, CDR2 FQNEAQ (reference sequence). V was clipped by 2 bases and J by 6 bases, with 19 bases between them. CDR3 sequence (DNA): TGTGCCAGCAGCTTAAAAAAGGGGCCGGACCGCGCCGGGGAGCTGTTTTTT. It codes for CASSLKKGPDRAGELFF.

The chain carries TRBV9 and TRBJ2-2; D might be TRBD2 (5 bases). CDR3 size: 14 residues. CDR1 SGDLS and CDR2 YYNGEE come from the germline V gene. Trimming stripped 1 base from V and 3 bases from J, with 7 bases between. The CDR3 spells CASSVSGYTGELFF. CDR3 bases: TGTGCCAGCAGCGTATCGGGGTACACCGGGGAGCTGTTTTTT. The entire variable domain, with the rest obtained from reference TRBV9 and TRBJ2-2, is as follows: DSGVTQTPKHLITATGQRVTLRCSPRSGDLSVYWYQQSLDQGLQFLIQYYNGEERAKGNILERFSAQQFPDLHSELNLSSLELGDSALYFCASSVSGYTGELFFGEGSRLTVL.

This chain connects TRBV9 to TRBJ1-1; 7 bases line up with TRBD1. This CDR3 is 15 amino acids long. V lost 4 bases, J lost 1 base, and 7 bases stayed unmatched. Germline V gene data show CDR1 as SGDLS and CDR2 as YYNGEE. CDR3 sequence: CASSPTRTGNTEAFF. The CDR3 region has the DNA TGTGCCAGCAGCCCCACTCGGACAGGGAACACTGAAGCTTTCTTT.